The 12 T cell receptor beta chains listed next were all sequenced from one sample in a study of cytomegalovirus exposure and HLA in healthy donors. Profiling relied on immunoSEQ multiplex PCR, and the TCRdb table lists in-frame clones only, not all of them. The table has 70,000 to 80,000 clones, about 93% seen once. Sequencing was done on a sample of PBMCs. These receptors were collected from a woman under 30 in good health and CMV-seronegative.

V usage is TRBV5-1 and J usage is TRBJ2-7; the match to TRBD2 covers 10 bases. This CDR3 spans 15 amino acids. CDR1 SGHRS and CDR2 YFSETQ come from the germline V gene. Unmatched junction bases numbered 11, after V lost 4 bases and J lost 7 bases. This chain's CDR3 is CASSLGSGGPFEQYF. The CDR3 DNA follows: TGCGCCAGCAGCCTAGGTAGCGGGGGGCCCTTTGAGCAGTACTTC. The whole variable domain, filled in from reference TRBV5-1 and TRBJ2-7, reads KAGVTQTPRYLIKTRGQQVTLSCSPISGHRSVSWYQQTPGQGLQFLFEYFSETQRNKGNFPGRFSGRQFSNSRSEMNVSTLELGDSALYLCASSLGSGGPFEQYFGPGTRLTVT.

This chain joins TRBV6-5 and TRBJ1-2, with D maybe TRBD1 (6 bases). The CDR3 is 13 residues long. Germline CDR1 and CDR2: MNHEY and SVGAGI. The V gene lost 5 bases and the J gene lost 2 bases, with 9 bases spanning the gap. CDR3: CASSTTGNYGYTF. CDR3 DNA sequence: TGTGCCAGCAGTACAACAGGGAACTATGGCTACACCTTC.

The CDR3 region has the DNA TGTGCCAGCAGCTTATATTCGGGGAGTAATGAAAAACTGTTTTTT. Protein product: CASSLYSGSNEKLFF. This chain joins TRBV7-6 and TRBJ1-4; D is unclear. There are 15 residues in the CDR3. V was pared by 2 bases and J by 4 bases, with 11 bases between. The V gene's germline CDR1 is SGHVS and CDR2 FNYEAQ.

The CDR3 DNA is TGTGCCAGCAGCCTAGGGACAGGCTACACTGAAGCTTTCTTT. Translating gives CASSLGTGYTEAFF. This chain uses TRBV5-5 with TRBJ1-1; 8 bases line up with TRBD1. CDR1 is SGHKS, CDR2 YYEKEE, per germline (reference sequence). Losses at the gene ends were 4 bases for V and 3 bases for J; bases not matched to a gene: 5. The CDR3 consists of 14 residues.

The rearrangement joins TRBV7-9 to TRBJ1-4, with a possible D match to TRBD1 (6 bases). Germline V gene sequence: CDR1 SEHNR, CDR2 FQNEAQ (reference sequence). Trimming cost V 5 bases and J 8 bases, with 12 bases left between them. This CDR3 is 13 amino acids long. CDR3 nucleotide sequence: TGTGCCAGCAGCGGGTGGACAGAGGAAAAACTGTTTTTT. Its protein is CASSGWTEEKLFF.

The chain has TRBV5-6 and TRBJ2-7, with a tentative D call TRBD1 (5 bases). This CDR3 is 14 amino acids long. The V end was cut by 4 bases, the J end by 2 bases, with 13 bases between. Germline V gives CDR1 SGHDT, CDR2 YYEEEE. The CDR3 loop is CASSTGQAAYEQYF. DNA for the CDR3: TGTGCCAGCAGCACCGGACAAGCCGCCTACGAGCAGTACTTC.

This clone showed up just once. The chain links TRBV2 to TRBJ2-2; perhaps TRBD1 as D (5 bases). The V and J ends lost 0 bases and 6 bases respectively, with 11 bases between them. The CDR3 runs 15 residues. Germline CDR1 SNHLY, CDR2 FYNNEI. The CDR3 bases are TGTGCCAGCAGTGAAGCGTTACAGGTCCCCGGGGAGCTGTTTTTT. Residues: CASSEALQVPGELFF.

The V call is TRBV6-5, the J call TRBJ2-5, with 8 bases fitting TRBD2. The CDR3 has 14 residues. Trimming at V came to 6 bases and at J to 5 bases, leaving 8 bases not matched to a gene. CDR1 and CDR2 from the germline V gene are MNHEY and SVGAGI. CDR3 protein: CASSNGGGWETQYF. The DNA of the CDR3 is TGTGCCAGCAGCAACGGCGGGGGGTGGGAGACCCAGTACTTC.

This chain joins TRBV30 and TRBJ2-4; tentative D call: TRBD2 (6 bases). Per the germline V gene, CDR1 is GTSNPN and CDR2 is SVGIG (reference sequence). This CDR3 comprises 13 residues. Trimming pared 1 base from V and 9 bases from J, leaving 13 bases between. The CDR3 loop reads CAWSAAGGTIQYF. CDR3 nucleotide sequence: TGTGCCTGGAGTGCCGCTGGAGGGACCATTCAGTACTTC.

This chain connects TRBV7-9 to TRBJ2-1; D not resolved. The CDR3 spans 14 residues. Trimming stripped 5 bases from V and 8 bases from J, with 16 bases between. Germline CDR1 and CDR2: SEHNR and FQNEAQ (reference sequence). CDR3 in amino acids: CASSGPFGNDEQFF. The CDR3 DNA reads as TGTGCCAGCAGCGGGCCTTTTGGAAACGATGAGCAGTTCTTC.

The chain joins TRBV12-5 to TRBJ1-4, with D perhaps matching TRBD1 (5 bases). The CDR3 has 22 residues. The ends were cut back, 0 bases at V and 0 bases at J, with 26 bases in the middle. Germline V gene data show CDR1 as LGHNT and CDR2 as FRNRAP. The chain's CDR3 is CASGLVPGTPGGLRTTNEKLFF. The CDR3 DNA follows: TGTGCTAGTGGTTTGGTACCCGGGACCCCAGGAGGGCTTCGCACAACTAATGAAAAACTGTTTTTT.

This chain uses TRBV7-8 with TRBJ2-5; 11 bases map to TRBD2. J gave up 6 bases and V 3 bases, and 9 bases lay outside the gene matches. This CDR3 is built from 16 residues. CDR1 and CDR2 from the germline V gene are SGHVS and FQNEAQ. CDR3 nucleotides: TGTGCCAGCAGCTTCGCCACTAGCGGGGGTTTAAAGACCCAGTACTTC. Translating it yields CASSFATSGGLKTQYF.